This is a list of T cell receptor beta chains from one sample in a study of T cell repertoires in cytomegalovirus infection. Via MiXCR, TCRdb re-called the reads, giving one row per CDR3 protein. The sample lists roughly 230,000 distinct CDR3 sequences, 12% occurring once. The material sequenced was PBMCs. The receptor source for this set is a human donor in good health (CMV status not recorded). Some clones in this sample may be carry-over from other donors' samples. The CDR3 runs from the conserved cysteine through the conserved F or W. Fields, in order: clone size, V gene, D gene, J gene, CDR3 protein, CDR3 DNA. D genes are given only for firm matches. Some rows mark clone size as missing; the rest say once, few, many or name a class of expanded clone.

>-|TRBV29-1|-|TRBJ1-4
CSVEEGGGTAKFF
TGCAGCGTTGAAGAAGGGGGGGGGACTGCAAAGTTTTTT
>-|TRBV19|-|TRBJ1-2
CASTTSGGGPGGYTF
TGTGCCAGTACCACTTCCGGAGGGGGGCCCGGTGGCTACACCTTC
>many|TRBV7-2|-|TRBJ1-1
CASSSQNTEAFF
TGTGCCAGCAGCTCCCAGAACACTGAAGCTTTCTTT
>many|TRBV28|-|TRBJ2-7
CASRMDYEQYF
TGTGCCAGCAGGATGGACTACGAGCAGTACTTC
>-|TRBV6-2/TRBV6-3|TRBD1|TRBJ1-2
CASRSPGQIYGYTF
TGTGCCAGCAGATCTCCGGGACAGATCTATGGCTACACCTTC
>many|TRBV7-2|TRBD2|TRBJ2-3
CASSLVAGAGDTQYF
TGTGCCAGCAGCTTAGTAGCGGGAGCGGGAGATACGCAGTATTTT
>many|TRBV3-1|TRBD2|TRBJ2-3
CARTLAGGLTDTQYF
TGTGCCCGAACTCTAGCGGGAGGGCTCACAGATACGCAGTATTTT
>-|TRBV4-3|-|TRBJ2-5
CASGYRLQETQYF
TGCGCCAGTGGATACAGACTCCAAGAGACCCAGTACTTC
>many|TRBV7-6|-|TRBJ1-1
CASSLLSDTEAFF
TGTGCCAGCAGCTTGTTGAGTGACACTGAAGCTTTCTTT
>-|TRBV20-1|-|TRBJ2-5
CSASLPGPKPGETQYF
TGCAGTGCTTCTCTTCCCGGACCCAAACCCGGGGAGACCCAGTACTTC
>many|TRBV19|-|TRBJ2-2
CASSRQGGDTGELFF
TGTGCCAGTAGTCGTCAGGGCGGGGACACCGGGGAGCTGTTTTTT
>-|TRBV20-1|TRBD1|TRBJ1-5
CSAREGQLGSNQPQHF
TGCAGTGCTAGAGAGGGACAGCTGGGGAGCAATCAGCCCCAGCATTTT
>few|TRBV19|-|TRBJ1-5
CASSTGIRSNQPQHF
TGTGCCAGTAGTACCGGGATCCGAAGCAATCAGCCCCAGCATTTT
>many|TRBV28|-|TRBJ2-3
CASSSPAGGKDTQYF
TGTGCCAGCAGTTCTCCTGCAGGGGGGAAAGATACGCAGTATTTT
>few|TRBV29-1|-|TRBJ1-2
CSVDARGYGYTF
TGCAGCGTTGACGCCAGGGGCTATGGCTACACCTTC
>-|TRBV7-2|TRBD2|TRBJ2-3
CASSPAGGGALGTDTQYF
TGTGCCAGCAGCCCCGCCGGGGGGGGCGCCCTCGGCACAGATACGCAGTATTTT
>-|TRBV10-3|-|TRBJ1-2
CAIRNGADYGYTF
TGTGCCATCAGGAACGGGGCTGACTATGGCTACACCTTC
>-|TRBV5-1|TRBD2|TRBJ2-3
CASSSGLAGGQTDTQYF
TGCGCCAGCAGCAGCGGACTAGCGGGGGGGCAGACAGATACGCAGTATTTT
>-|TRBV29-1|TRBD2|TRBJ2-4
CSGGLAGPGNIQYF
TGCAGCGGGGGACTAGCGGGTCCGGGAAACATTCAGTACTTC
>many|TRBV25-1|TRBD1|TRBJ1-4
CASSEFRDRPRTNEKLFF
TGTGCCAGCAGTGAATTTCGGGACAGGCCGAGGACGAATGAAAAACTGTTTTTT
>-|TRBV25-1|-|TRBJ2-2
CASSEYIRDTHTGELFF
TGTGCCAGCAGTGAATATATTAGGGACACCCACACCGGGGAGCTGTTTTTT
>many|TRBV7-2|-|TRBJ1-6
CASSLVGRTMGSPLHF
TGTGCCAGCAGCTTAGTGGGCAGGACAATGGGGTCACCCCTCCACTTT
>few|TRBV28|-|TRBJ2-7
CASSFRRSSYEQYF
TGTGCCAGCAGTTTCAGAAGGAGCTCCTACGAGCAGTACTTC
>-|TRBV6-1|-|TRBJ2-7
CASTRDGNSYEQYF
TGTGCCAGCACCCGGGACGGTAACTCCTACGAGCAGTACTTC
>many|TRBV6-2/TRBV6-3|-|TRBJ1-2
CASSASRSSYGYTF
TGTGCCAGCAGTGCCTCCCGGAGCAGCTATGGCTACACCTTC
>many|TRBV7-2|-|TRBJ2-1
CASSPRVHEQFF
TGTGCCAGCAGCCCTCGAGTACATGAGCAGTTCTTC
>many|TRBV6-2/TRBV6-3|-|TRBJ2-1
CASSPAASYNEQFF
TGTGCCAGCAGCCCGGCAGCCTCCTACAATGAGCAGTTCTTC
>few|TRBV29-1|-|TRBJ1-4
CSAVEGDREKLFF
TGCAGCGCCGTTGAGGGGGACCGTGAAAAACTGTTTTTT
>many|TRBV7-2|TRBD2|TRBJ2-2
CASSAHPGLATGELFF
TGTGCCAGCAGCGCACACCCGGGACTAGCGACCGGGGAGCTGTTTTTT
>-|TRBV4-2|-|TRBJ1-5
CASSQDLGKINQPQHF
TGTGCCAGCAGCCAAGATCTTGGAAAGATCAATCAGCCCCAGCATTTT
>many|TRBV27|-|TRBJ1-4
CASSLRPDTNEKLFF
TGTGCCAGCAGTCTGAGGCCGGACACTAATGAAAAACTGTTTTTT
>many|TRBV19|-|TRBJ1-3
CASSILTSSGNTIYF
TGTGCCAGTAGTATACTGACGAGCTCTGGAAACACCATATATTTT
>many|TRBV28|-|TRBJ1-2
CASSSGQSLGYTF
TGTGCCAGCAGTTCCGGACAGAGTCTTGGCTACACCTTC
>many|TRBV7-2|-|TRBJ2-7
CASSLSGEPYEQYF
TGTGCCAGCAGCTTAAGCGGTGAGCCCTACGAGCAGTACTTC
>many|TRBV7-2|TRBD2|TRBJ2-7
CASSLGLAGDSYEQYF
TGTGCCAGCAGCTTAGGACTAGCGGGGGACTCCTACGAGCAGTACTTC
>many|TRBV28|-|TRBJ1-5
CASSFDSNQPQHF
TGTGCCAGCAGCTTTGATAGCAATCAGCCCCAGCATTTT
>many|TRBV14|-|TRBJ1-1
CASSQVGGTEAFF
TGTGCCAGCAGCCAAGTTGGTGGAACTGAAGCTTTCTTT
>-|TRBV28|-|TRBJ2-2
CASSRVRLNTGELFF
TGTGCCAGCAGTCGGGTCCGGCTGAACACCGGGGAGCTGTTTTTT
>many|TRBV7-2|TRBD2|TRBJ2-2
CASSQGLAYTGELFF
TGTGCCAGCAGCCAGGGACTAGCCTACACCGGGGAGCTGTTTTTT
>-|TRBV7-3|-|TRBJ2-7
CASSSDNHEQYF
TGTGCCAGCAGCTCCGACAACCACGAGCAGTACTTC
>-|TRBV29-1|TRBD1|TRBJ2-3
CSVEGDRGTDTQYF
TGCAGCGTTGAGGGGGACAGGGGCACAGATACGCAGTATTTT
>few|TRBV28|-|TRBJ2-7
CASSSSTTGMDEQYF
TGTGCCAGCAGTTCCTCGACGACAGGTATGGACGAGCAGTACTTC
>-|TRBV5-3|-|TRBJ2-7
CASSLVGTGINEQYF
TGTGCCAGCAGCTTGGTGGGCACGGGGATAAACGAGCAGTACTTC
>few|TRBV5-6|-|TRBJ2-1
CASSLIGGEQFF
TGTGCCAGCAGCTTGATTGGAGGGGAGCAGTTCTTC
>few|TRBV19|-|TRBJ2-4
CASSIKGNIQYF
TGTGCCAGTAGTATAAAGGGAAACATTCAGTACTTC